Presented here are 24 T cell receptor beta chains from one specimen sequenced in a study of blood T cell repertoires in COVID-19. Sequencing was performed with immunoSEQ multiplex PCR; in TCRdb, only in-frame clones are kept and a portion is missing. The sample comprises more than 25,000 clones, over 75% of which are singletons, and around 10% rests with the top ten. Sequenced: peripheral blood. All receptors derive from a man aged 60 to 69 with acute or convalescent COVID-19.

The gene calls are TRBV19 and TRBJ2-5, with D perhaps TRBD1 (5 bases). The CDR3 covers 15 residues. CDR1 is LNHDA and CDR2 is SQIVND in the germline V gene (reference sequence). Trimming removed 5 bases from V and 5 bases from J, with 18 bases in between. The CDR3 is CASSQSDSSSETQYF. Here the CDR3 DNA reads TGTGCCAGTAGTCAAAGTGACAGCTCCTCGGAGACCCAGTACTTC.

CDR3 amino acids: CASSSFALKETQYF. CDR3 nucleotides: TGTGCCAGCAGTAGTTTTGCACTCAAAGAGACCCAGTACTTC. This chain uses TRBV5-8 with TRBJ2-5; no firm D call. This CDR3 region has 14 residues. Germline V gene sequence: CDR1 SGHTS, CDR2 YDEGEE. V dropped 5 bases and J dropped 3 bases, with 14 bases sitting between them.

The rearrangement joins TRBV6-5 to TRBJ1-2; the D gene is possibly TRBD1 (6 bases). Between the trimmed V and J ends, which lost 2 bases and 2 bases, there was a span of 9 bases. CDR3 length: 14 amino acids. Germline V CDR1 and CDR2: MNHEY, SVGAGI. Written as DNA, the CDR3 is TGTGCCAGCAGTTACATAAGGGGGAACTATGGCTACACCTTC. Translated, it gives CASSYIRGNYGYTF.

This chain joins TRBV3-1 (or the pseudogene TRBV3-2) and TRBJ1-5; D is uncertain. V was clipped by 1 base and J by 3 bases, with 4 bases between them. The CDR3 consists of 13 residues. CDR1 LGHDT and CDR2 YNNKEL come from the germline V gene (reference sequence). In nucleotides, the CDR3 is TGTGCCAGCAGCCAAGGGCTCAATCAGCCCCAGCATTTT. Residues: CASSQGLNQPQHF.

The chain has TRBV28 and TRBJ1-1, with TRBD1 matching over 7 bases. The CDR3 loop spans 15 amino acids. The germline V gene has CDR1 MDHEN and CDR2 SYDVKM. V shed 5 bases and J 6 bases; nucleotides not matched to a gene: 12. This chain's CDR3 is CASSPLKGALSEAFF. CDR3 DNA sequence: TGTGCCAGCAGTCCCTTGAAGGGGGCGCTTTCTGAAGCTTTCTTT.

In its sample, this clone was seen a few times. The V and J genes are TRBV2 and TRBJ1-2; D unresolved. V was cut by 0 bases and J by 8 bases, with 13 bases left in between. Germline-derived CDR1 and CDR2 are SNHLY and FYNNEI. The CDR3 sequence is 14 residues long. CDR3 loop: CASSEAGGPGGYTF. As DNA, the CDR3 is TGTGCCAGCAGTGAAGCGGGCGGGCCGGGAGGCTACACCTTC.

The genes are TRBV7-9 and TRBJ2-5, with TRBD1 matching over 8 bases. Losses at the gene ends were 2 bases for V and 2 bases for J; bases not matched to a gene: 13. Germline V gives CDR1 SEHNR, CDR2 FQNEAQ (reference sequence). This CDR3 has 18 residues. The CDR3 reads CASSLNFVGRGLQETQYF. The CDR3 nucleotides read TGTGCCAGCAGCTTAAACTTTGTGGGCAGGGGGCTTCAAGAGACCCAGTACTTC.

The gene calls are TRBV19 and TRBJ2-1; TRBD1 agrees at 9 bases. Per the germline V gene, CDR1 is LNHDA and CDR2 is SQIVND (reference sequence). The J segment lost 8 bases and the V segment lost 5 bases, leaving 16 bases of the junction unmatched. This CDR3 is built from 17 residues. CDR3: CASSYRDRENLDHEQFF. CDR3 DNA: TGTGCCAGTAGTTACCGGGACAGGGAAAATTTAGACCATGAGCAGTTCTTC.

The chain recombines TRBV7-2 with TRBJ2-1, with TRBD1 identical over 9 bases. V was pared by 5 bases and J by 0 bases, with 2 bases of the junction left unmatched. The CDR3 sequence is 15 residues long. Germline V gene lookup returns CDR1 SGHTA and CDR2 FQGNSA. The CDR3 sequence is CASSAGQGSYNEQFF. CDR3 nucleotides: TGTGCCAGCAGCGCGGGACAGGGCTCCTACAATGAGCAGTTCTTC. Variable domain in full (rest from reference TRBV7-2 and TRBJ2-1): GAGVSQSPSNKVTEKGKDVELRCDPISGHTALYWYRQSLGQGLEFLIYFQGNSAPDKSGLPSDRFSAERTGGSVSTLTIQRTQQEDSAVYLCASSAGQGSYNEQFFGPGTRLTVL.

This clone was counted a few times. The V call is TRBV3-1 (or the pseudogene TRBV3-2), the J call TRBJ2-2; 7 nucleotides align to TRBD2. Looked up from germline, CDR1 is LGHDT and CDR2 is YNNKEL (reference sequence). The CDR3 is made up of 17 amino acids. Trimming at V came to 1 base and at J to 3 bases, leaving 8 bases not matched to a gene. CDR3 residues: CASSQGGGGTDTGELFF. CDR3 nucleotide sequence: TGTGCCAGCAGCCAAGGGGGCGGGGGTACAGACACCGGGGAGCTGTTTTTT.

The CDR3 loop reads CASRLGRTGGSYEQYF. CDR3 bases: TGTGCAAGTCGCTTAGGACGGACAGGGGGCAGCTACGAGCAGTACTTC. This chain links TRBV12-2 with TRBJ2-7; whether TRBD1, the table's D call, matches the DNA was not checked. TRBV12-2 is marked as a pseudogene. The CDR3 contains 16 residues.

The V gene is TRBV5-1, the J gene TRBJ2-7; 9 bases map to TRBD2. Germline trimming cut 4 bases from V and 7 bases from J; bases unmatched to any gene: 12. The CDR3 has 15 residues. CDR1 is SGHRS, CDR2 YFSETQ, per germline. CDR3 DNA sequence: TGCGCCAGCAGCCCTGTAGCTAGCGGGACGTTAGAGCAGTACTTC. Translation gives CASSPVASGTLEQYF.

The chain recombines TRBV5-1 with TRBJ2-7; 8 bases agree with TRBD1. CDR1 SGHRS and CDR2 YFSETQ come from the germline V gene. V dropped 4 bases and J dropped 6; count of bases not matched to a gene: 3. CDR3 length equals 12 residues. CDR3 DNA: TGCGCCAGCAGCGAAGGACAGGGCGAGCAGTACTTC. It codes for CASSEGQGEQYF.

This clone came up once. The V and J genes are TRBV10-2 and TRBJ1-5; D not resolved. Trimming took 4 bases from V and 7 from J, leaving 11 bases between them. This CDR3 is built from 13 residues. Germline CDR1 reads WSHSY; CDR2 reads SAAADI. DNA for the CDR3: TGCGCCAGCAGTGGGCTCCGCGGGCAGCCCCAGCATTTT. Its protein is CASSGLRGQPQHF.

The chain couples TRBV15 to TRBJ2-2; 8 nucleotides agree with TRBD2. In germline, CDR1 is LNHNV, CDR2 YYDKDF (reference sequence). The CDR3 is made up of 15 amino acids. The ends lost 5 bases at V and 5 bases at J; junction bases unmatched: 7. This chain's CDR3 is CATSLGLALTGELFF. CDR3 in DNA: TGTGCCACCAGCCTCGGACTAGCTTTGACCGGGGAGCTGTTTTTT.

The chain links TRBV28 to TRBJ2-7; TRBD2 might be the D (5 bases). Looked up from germline, CDR1 is MDHEN and CDR2 is SYDVKM. V lost 3 bases, J lost 0 bases, and 12 bases lay in between. CDR3 length: 15 amino acids. In nucleotides, the CDR3 is TGTGCCAGCAGTTTTCGGAGGTTGAGCTCCTACGAGCAGTACTTC. It codes for CASSFRRLSSYEQYF.

This sequence joins TRBV5-4 and TRBJ1-6; 10 bases fit TRBD1. CDR3 length: 14 amino acids. The germline V gene encodes CDR1 SGHNT and CDR2 YYREEE (reference sequence). The trim removed 4 bases at V and 9 bases at J, leaving 4 bases unmatched. The CDR3 region is CASSAGQGGSPLHF. CDR3 DNA: TGTGCCAGCAGCGCAGGACAGGGGGGTTCACCCCTCCACTTT.

The gene calls are TRBV18 and TRBJ2-7, with 12 positions matching TRBD1. The CDR3 runs to 18 residues. Germline CDR1 is KGHSH and CDR2 is LQKENI. Trimming took 2 bases from V and 5 from J; bases not matched to a gene: 13. The CDR3 loop reads CASSPTRDRGLSGNEQYF. The CDR3 nucleotides are TGTGCCAGCTCACCAACCCGGGACAGGGGGCTTTCAGGGAACGAGCAGTACTTC.

The chain links TRBV6-6 to TRBJ1-5; 7 bases align to TRBD1. The length of the CDR3 is 14 residues. The germline V gene has CDR1 MNHNY and CDR2 SVGAGI (reference sequence). Losses at the gene ends were 6 bases for V and 3 bases for J; bases not matched to a gene: 5. For the CDR3, the DNA is TGTGCCAGCAGCCAACAGGGGAACAATCAGCCCCAGCATTTT. Translating it yields CASSQQGNNQPQHF.

The J gene is TRBJ2-1, the V gene TRBV6-5; 8 bases match TRBD2. J lost 9 bases, V lost 10 bases, and 8 bases had no gene match. The V gene's germline CDR1 is MNHEY and CDR2 SVGAGI. The CDR3 sequence is 12 residues long. The CDR3 region is CATKTSVGEQFF. The CDR3 DNA reads as TGTGCCACCAAGACTAGCGTGGGTGAGCAGTTCTTC.

V and J are TRBV7-9 and TRBJ1-4; TRBD1 is a possible D gene (5 bases). V was trimmed by 3 bases and J by 8 bases, leaving 13 bases between them. In germline, CDR1 is SEHNR, CDR2 FQNEAQ (reference sequence). The CDR3 sequence is 14 residues long. As DNA, the CDR3 is TGTGCCAGCAGCTTGGGGCAGGGTGGGGAAAAACTGTTTTTT. Amino acids: CASSLGQGGEKLFF.

The chain is built from TRBV6-5 and TRBJ1-5; tentatively, D is TRBD1 (5 bases). The CDR3 length is 15 residues. Germline CDR1 is MNHEY and CDR2 is SVGAGI. Trimming stripped 7 bases from V and 2 bases from J, with 15 bases between. The CDR3 sequence: CASTGHAGRNQPQHF. The CDR3 region has the DNA TGTGCCAGCACCGGACACGCGGGACGCAATCAGCCCCAGCATTTT.

The gene calls are TRBV30 and TRBJ1-5, with D perhaps TRBD1 (6 bases). V shed 3 bases and J shed 7 bases, with 16 bases lying between them. The CDR3 consists of 14 residues. Per the germline V gene, CDR1 is GTSNPN and CDR2 is SVGIG (reference sequence). The CDR3 sequence: CAWSAQGGGQPQHF. In nucleotides, the CDR3 is TGTGCCTGGAGCGCGCAAGGGGGAGGGCAGCCCCAGCATTTT.

The V call is TRBV29-1, the J call TRBJ1-4; 8 positions match TRBD1. Germline V gene sequence: CDR1 SQVTM, CDR2 ANQGSEA. The junction had 3 bases not matched to a gene; V was cut back by 7 bases and J by 5 bases. This CDR3 has 12 residues. The CDR3 coding sequence is TGCAGCGGGGGACAGGTAAATGAAAAACTGTTTTTT. It yields the protein CSGGQVNEKLFF.